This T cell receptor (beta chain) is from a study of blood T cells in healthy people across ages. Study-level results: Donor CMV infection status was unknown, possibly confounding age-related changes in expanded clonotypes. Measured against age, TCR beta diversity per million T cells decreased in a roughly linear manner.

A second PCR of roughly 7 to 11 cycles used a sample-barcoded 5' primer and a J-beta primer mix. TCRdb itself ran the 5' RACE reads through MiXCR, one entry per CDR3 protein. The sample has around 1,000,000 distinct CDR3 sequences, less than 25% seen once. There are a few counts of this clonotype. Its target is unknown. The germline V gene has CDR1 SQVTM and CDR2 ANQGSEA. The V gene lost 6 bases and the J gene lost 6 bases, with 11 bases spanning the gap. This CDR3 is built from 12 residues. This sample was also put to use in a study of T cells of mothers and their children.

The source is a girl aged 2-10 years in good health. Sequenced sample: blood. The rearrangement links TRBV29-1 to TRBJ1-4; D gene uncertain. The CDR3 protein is CSVRFGDEKLFF. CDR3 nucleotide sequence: TGCAGCGTCCGTTTCGGGGATGAAAAACTGTTTTTT.